The rows below give T cell receptor beta chains drawn from one sample of a study of cytomegalovirus exposure and HLA in healthy donors. Generated by immunoSEQ multiplex PCR, the TCRdb table keeps only in-frame clones and is missing some. Seen here are about 170,000 clones, 65% to 75% observed once, and the top ten hold 2.5%. The sequenced material came from PBMCs. The receptors were sampled from a human donor in good health. The CDR3 runs from the conserved cysteine through the conserved F or W. D genes are given only for firm matches. Clone size is stated in some rows and not others, as once, few, many or a class when expanded.

d_gene,abundance,j_gene,v_gene,CDR3aa,CDR3nt
.,.,TRBJ2-1,TRBV5-1,CASSLGHSSYNEQFF,TGCGCCAGCAGCTTGGGGCACAGCTCCTACAATGAGCAGTTCTTC
TRBD1,few,TRBJ1-3,TRBV10-3,CAISLTGSPSGNTIYF,TGTGCCATCAGTCTGACAGGGTCCCCCTCTGGAAACACCATATATTTT
.,.,TRBJ1-5,TRBV2,CASSEVRHNNQPQHF,TGTGCCAGCAGTGAAGTCAGACATAACAATCAGCCCCAGCATTTT
.,.,TRBJ2-2,TRBV7-8,CASSPLRGYWELFF,TGTGCCAGCAGCCCCCTGCGCGGGTACTGGGAGCTGTTTTTT
.,.,TRBJ1-2,TRBV6-5,CASSYSPRVYGYTF,TGTGCCAGCAGTTACTCCCCGAGGGTCTATGGCTACACCTTC
.,.,TRBJ1-6,TRBV2,CASEPGYNSPLHF,TGTGCCAGCGAGCCGGGATACAATTCACCCCTCCACTTT
TRBD1,.,TRBJ1-4,TRBV7-8,CASSTNRGRREKLFF,TGTGCCAGCAGCACCAACAGGGGGCGGCGTGAAAAACTGTTTTTT
TRBD1,.,TRBJ2-3,TRBV6-6,CASSWKTGAADTQYF,TGTGCCAGCAGTTGGAAGACAGGGGCGGCAGATACGCAGTATTTT
TRBD1,.,TRBJ1-4,TRBV6-9,CASREGADNEKLFF,TGTGCCAGCAGGGAGGGGGCGGATAATGAAAAACTGTTTTTT
TRBD2,.,TRBJ2-1,TRBV2,CASSERRGGRNEQFF,TGTGCCAGCAGTGAACGGCGGGGGGGACGAAATGAGCAGTTCTTC
TRBD1,.,TRBJ2-7,TRBV2,CASRSGQGYEQYF,TGTGCCAGCCGCTCGGGACAGGGCTACGAGCAGTACTTC
TRBD1,.,TRBJ1-2,TRBV2,CASSRTGEVIGYTF,TGTGCCAGCAGCCGTACAGGGGAAGTAATCGGCTACACCTTC
TRBD1,.,TRBJ2-2,TRBV5-1,CASSPGQGANTGELFF,TGCGCCAGCAGCCCGGGACAGGGGGCGAACACCGGGGAGCTGTTTTTT
.,once,TRBJ1-2,TRBV14,CASSQVARAGGYTF,TGTGCCAGCAGCCAAGTGGCCAGGGCCGGTGGCTACACCTTC
.,.,TRBJ1-1,TRBV19,CASSQVPGVAFF,TGTGCCAGTTCCCAGGTACCCGGGGTAGCTTTCTTT
.,.,TRBJ1-1,TRBV30,CAWTEGQCLNTEAFF,TGTGCATGGACGGAGGGTCAGTGCTTGAACACTGAAGCTTTCTTT
.,.,TRBJ2-7,TRBV5-1,CASSLRDSSSYEQYF,TGCGCCAGCAGCCTCCGGGACTCGAGCTCCTACGAGCAGTACTTC
.,.,TRBJ1-6,TRBV6-1,CASSRDRPLNSPLHF,TGTGCCAGCAGCCGAGACAGGCCCCTAAATTCACCCCTCCACTTT
.,.,TRBJ1-2,TRBV2,CASSTPHQTRVNYGYTF,TGTGCCAGCTCTACCCCCCATCAAACTCGGGTAAACTATGGCTACACCTTC
.,few,TRBJ2-7,TRBV5-6,CASSLGHAYEQYF,TGTGCCAGCAGCTTGGGGCATGCCTACGAGCAGTACTTC
.,.,TRBJ1-2,TRBV7-9,CASSLGPRRGYGYTF,TGTGCCAGCAGCTTAGGTCCACGCAGGGGCTATGGCTACACCTTC
TRBD1,few,TRBJ1-2,TRBV10-3,CATKQTGNYGYTF,TGTGCCACAAAACAGACAGGGAACTATGGCTACACCTTC
TRBD2,few,TRBJ2-2,TRBV9,CASSGTSGGLVNTGELFF,TGTGCCAGCAGCGGGACTAGCGGGGGGCTGGTCAACACCGGGGAGCTGTTTTTT
TRBD1,.,TRBJ1-3,TRBV5-1,CASSPPEGAKGGNTIYF,TGCGCCAGCAGCCCGCCCGAGGGGGCGAAGGGTGGAAACACCATATATTTT
.,.,TRBJ1-1,TRBV5-1,CASSREPGQNTEAFF,TGCGCCAGCAGCCGAGAACCGGGACAGAACACTGAAGCTTTCTTT
.,few,TRBJ1-6,TRBV6-1,CASSETGGGGYNSPLHF,TGTGCCAGCAGTGAAACGGGGGGGGGCGGTTATAATTCACCCCTCCACTTT
TRBD1,.,TRBJ1-1,TRBV5-4,CASSSAGTGWVRNTEAFF,TGTGCCAGCAGCTCGGCCGGGACAGGTTGGGTGAGGAACACTGAAGCTTTCTTT
.,few,TRBJ2-7,TRBV28,CASRIASAYEQYF,TGTGCCAGCAGGATAGCTAGCGCCTACGAGCAGTACTTC
TRBD2,few,TRBJ2-3,TRBV10-2,CASSDWGLAGGSTDTQYF,TGCGCCAGCAGTGATTGGGGACTAGCGGGGGGCAGCACAGATACGCAGTATTTT
TRBD2,.,TRBJ2-1,TRBV19,CASSSPGTSVSSEQFF,TGTGCCAGTAGTTCCCCCGGGACTAGCGTCTCCAGTGAGCAGTTCTTC
.,.,TRBJ2-7,TRBV7-2,CASSSVTYEQYF,TGTGCCAGCAGCTCGGTGACCTACGAGCAGTACTTC
.,.,TRBJ2-7,TRBV15,CATSRQTVNGGNEQYF,TGTGCCACCAGCAGACAGACAGTAAATGGGGGGAACGAGCAGTACTTC
TRBD1,.,TRBJ1-1,TRBV13,CASSRGQGNTEAFF,TGTGCCAGCAGCCGGGGACAGGGGAACACTGAAGCTTTCTTT
.,.,TRBJ1-1,TRBV27,CASSFGGANTEAFF,TGTGCCAGCAGTTTCGGAGGGGCGAACACTGAAGCTTTCTTT
TRBD2,few,TRBJ2-7,TRBV7-6,CASSLASGASYEQYF,TGTGCCAGCAGCTTAGCTAGCGGGGCCTCCTACGAGCAGTACTTC
.,few,TRBJ2-3,TRBV5-1,CASSLSQGHDTQYF,TGCGCCAGCAGCTTGAGTCAGGGCCATGATACGCAGTATTTT
.,.,TRBJ1-5,TRBV5-4,CASSLGPASNQPQHF,TGTGCCAGCAGCTTGGGCCCAGCGAGCAATCAGCCCCAGCATTTT
.,.,TRBJ1-5,TRBV5-1,CASSLAAGGGEPQHF,TGCGCCAGCAGCTTGGCTGCCGGCGGGGGAGAGCCCCAGCATTTT
.,.,TRBJ2-7,TRBV6-1,CASSNDRMHSYEQYF,TGTGCCAGCAGTAATGACAGGATGCACTCCTACGAGCAGTACTTC
TRBD1,.,TRBJ1-5,TRBV7-6,CASSSSRTGGQPQHF,TGTGCCAGCAGCTCCAGTCGGACAGGGGGCCAGCCCCAGCATTTT
TRBD1,.,TRBJ2-2,TRBV6-6,CASSERQGATGELFF,TGTGCCAGCAGTGAGCGACAGGGGGCAACCGGGGAGCTGTTTTTT
.,.,TRBJ1-2,TRBV7-9,CASSSRRSPEDGGYTF,TGTGCCAGCAGCTCGCGCCGGTCCCCGGAGGATGGTGGCTACACCTTC
.,.,TRBJ1-5,TRBV10-3,CAISDLFQPQHF,TGTGCCATCAGTGACTTATTTCAGCCCCAGCATTTT
.,.,TRBJ1-4,TRBV6-1,CASSVSQGGDEKLFF,TGTGCCAGCAGTGTCAGCCAGGGAGGGGATGAAAAACTGTTTTTT
.,few,TRBJ1-4,TRBV5-1,CASSLGALRGEKLFF,TGCGCCAGCAGCTTGGGCGCCCTGCGTGGTGAAAAACTGTTTTTT
TRBD2,.,TRBJ2-1,TRBV2,CASQTSGGPSSYNEQFF,TGTGCCAGCCAGACTAGCGGGGGGCCCAGCTCCTACAATGAGCAGTTCTTC
.,.,TRBJ2-7,TRBV15,CATSREVGSYEQYF,TGTGCCACCAGCAGAGAGGTCGGCTCCTACGAGCAGTACTTC
.,.,TRBJ2-2,TRBV5-1,CASSLEISPGELFF,TGCGCCAGCAGCTTGGAGATTAGCCCCGGGGAGCTGTTTTTT
.,.,TRBJ1-1,TRBV5-4,CASSSGGGRTYTEAFF,TGTGCCAGCAGCTCAGGCGGGGGCAGGACCTACACTGAAGCTTTCTTT
TRBD1,few,TRBJ1-4,TRBV5-6,CASSLGGQGANEKLFF,TGTGCCAGCAGCCTCGGTGGACAGGGGGCTAATGAAAAACTGTTTTTT
TRBD1,few,TRBJ1-2,TRBV7-2,CASSLNPGQTIYGYTF,TGTGCCAGCAGCCTCAACCCGGGACAGACAATCTATGGCTACACCTTC
TRBD1,.,TRBJ2-7,TRBV2,CASSEWVRQGYEQYF,TGTGCCAGCAGTGAATGGGTGAGACAGGGTTACGAGCAGTACTTC
TRBD1,.,TRBJ2-1,TRBV7-3,CASSRDRDNEQFF,TGTGCCAGCAGTAGGGACAGGGACAATGAGCAGTTCTTC
.,.,TRBJ2-7,TRBV2,CASRAPGGYDEQYF,TGTGCCAGCAGGGCCCCGGGGGGCTACGACGAGCAGTACTTC
TRBD2,once,TRBJ2-7,TRBV7-9,CASSLAGGHYEQYF,TGTGCCAGCAGCCTAGCGGGGGGTCACTACGAGCAGTACTTC
.,once,TRBJ1-5,TRBV7-2,CASSLNRGGNQPQHF,TGTGCCAGCAGCTTAAATCGGGGGGGCAATCAGCCCCAGCATTTT
.,.,TRBJ1-1,TRBV7-6,CASSQRGVLMNTEAFF,TGTGCCAGCAGCCAGCGGGGGGTATTGATGAACACTGAAGCTTTCTTT
.,once,TRBJ2-1,TRBV6-4,CASSDSRLARVSYNEQFF,TGTGCCAGCAGTGACTCTCGGCTAGCGAGGGTCTCCTACAATGAGCAGTTCTTC
TRBD2,.,TRBJ2-6,TRBV10-3,CAISGTSLTSGGGGANVLTF,TGTGCCATCAGTGGGACCAGCCTAACTAGCGGGGGCGGTGGGGCCAACGTCCTGACTTTC
.,.,TRBJ2-2,TRBV11-2,CASSPQTGDTGELFF,TGTGCCAGCAGCCCCCAGACAGGAGACACCGGGGAGCTGTTTTTT